These 8 T cell receptor beta chains were all obtained from the same sample, sequenced in a study of blood T cell repertoires in COVID-19. Clones were read by immunoSEQ multiplex PCR, and TCRdb kept only the in-frame ones, dropping some. The data hold some 190,000 clones, with about 84% observed a single time. Specimen: peripheral blood. The receptors come from an elderly woman with COVID-19, enrolled during active disease.

The table lists this clone with a count of one. The V gene is TRBV25-1, the J gene TRBJ1-2, with 8 bases lining up with TRBD1. CDR3 size: 15 residues. The J segment lost 4 bases and the V segment lost 3 bases, leaving 7 bases of the junction unmatched. Germline loops: CDR1 MGHDK, CDR2 SYGVNS. The CDR3 spells CASSEGDRSPYGYTF. In DNA form, the CDR3 reads TGTGCCAGCAGTGAGGGGGACAGGAGCCCCTATGGCTACACCTTC.

The chain is built from TRBV13 and TRBJ2-7; no firm D call. With 4 bases removed from V and 2 bases from J, the gap between germline ends came to 12 bases. This CDR3 has 14 amino acids. The V gene's germline CDR1 is PRHDT and CDR2 FYEKMQ (reference sequence). The chain's CDR3 is CASSYRPGTYEQYF. Here the CDR3 DNA reads TGTGCCAGCAGCTACCGACCAGGAACCTACGAGCAGTACTTC.

This clone was seen only once. The CDR3 coding sequence is TGTGCCAGTAGTCTACAGGGGTCCTACGAGCAGTACTTC. As protein: CASSLQGSYEQYF. The rearrangement joins TRBV19 to TRBJ2-7, with 7 bases matching TRBD1. Per the germline V gene, CDR1 is LNHDA and CDR2 is SQIVND (reference sequence). The CDR3 covers 13 residues. V was pared by 5 bases and J by 1 base, with 2 bases of the junction left unmatched.

This sequence joins TRBV9 and TRBJ2-1, with a weak D call TRBD2 (6 bases). V lost 1 base and J 0 bases, leaving 14 bases between the germline ends. Germline CDR1 reads SGDLS; CDR2 reads YYNGEE. The CDR3 covers 17 residues. For the CDR3, the DNA is TGTGCCAGCAGCGTAAAGTGGGGGGAAAGCTCCTACAATGAGCAGTTCTTC. Its translation is CASSVKWGESSYNEQFF.

As concerns this clone: This CDR3 is also generated by other DNA sequences in the sample. This CDR3 is CASSIGGNQPQHF. CDR3 nucleotide sequence: TGTGCCAGTAGTATAGGAGGCAATCAGCCCCAGCATTTT. This rearrangement joins TRBV19 to TRBJ1-5; D uncertain. Germline loops: CDR1 LNHDA, CDR2 SQIVND (reference sequence). This CDR3 comprises 13 residues. V was pared by 1 base and J by 2 bases, with 3 bases between.

V gene TRBV2 combines with J gene TRBJ1-5; D is perhaps TRBD1 (6 bases). The germline V gene has CDR1 SNHLY and CDR2 FYNNEI. V was shortened by 7 bases and J by 3 bases, with 10 bases between the two germline ends. This CDR3 is built from 13 residues. CDR3 DNA: TGTGCCAGCAATGGACAGCCCAATCAGCCCCAGCATTTT. It encodes CASNGQPNQPQHF.

Only a few counts were recorded for this clone. This chain connects TRBV28 to TRBJ1-5; 9 bases are a match to TRBD1. Germline assignment: CDR1 MDHEN and CDR2 SYDVKM. The CDR3 has 16 residues. The ends lost 6 bases at V and 6 bases at J; junction bases unmatched: 12. DNA of the CDR3: TGTGCCAGCAGCCCCGCCCGGTACAGGGGGCTTCAGCCCCAGCATTTT. Its protein product is CASSPARYRGLQPQHF.

This clone was detected only a few times. The chain recombines TRBV6-2 or TRBV6-3 with TRBJ1-6, with no clear D. The CDR3 runs to 16 residues. Germline V gene data show CDR1 as MNHEY and CDR2 as SVGEGT. The V end lost 2 bases, the J end lost 7 bases, and 15 bases lay between the germline ends. In nucleotides, the CDR3 is TGTGCCAGCAGTTACATGGAGGTGCGGAGGAATTCACCCCTCCACTTT. Translation gives CASSYMEVRRNSPLHF.